The present entry profiles one T cell receptor beta chain with its context. What this receptor recognizes is not known. Base qualities are not at hand, and no much larger clone is one base apart. The method behind the library was the immunoSEQ multiplex PCR assay. For the multiplex PCR, a mixture combining 60 forward primers for TCR Vbeta segments and 13 reverse primers for TCR Jbeta segments was used. A multiplex PCR assay on genomic DNA amplified the CDR3 region of rearranged TCR beta genes. The Illumina HiSeq System was used to sequence the amplified TCR beta libraries as 87-base-pair reads. As for the original processing: In a later analysis, tens of millions of unique TCR beta chains were counted across the 500 to 700 repertoires, and approximately 11 million of these chains were shared by at least two donors. Raw reads were error-corrected and collapsed into unique sequences by a nearest-neighbor algorithm in which closely related sequences were merged to remove PCR and sequencing errors. Alignment of CDR3 sequences to IMGT reference sequences was used to assign V, D and J gene segments. For a sequence to be retained, at least a six-nucleotide match to both a V gene segment and a J gene segment was required. A rearrangement was called productive if the CDR3 had no stop codons and remained in frame with V and J, and every other rearrangement was called non-productive. Following IMGT convention, CDR3 was defined as the stretch from the second conserved V-encoded cysteine up to the conserved J-encoded phenylalanine. In an earlier analysis of 587 of the donors, sequences lacking an unambiguous match to a single V gene segment were excluded. In an earlier analysis of a few hundred of the donors, V segments were called functional above 56.7% productive rearrangements and were called segregating when the between-donor standard deviation exceeded 5%. A statistical classification framework was developed to diagnose cytomegalovirus status using the catalog of TCR beta chain sequences. In a later analysis, V and J genes were assigned by comparing TCR nucleotide sequences against IMGT/GENE-DB human TR gene sequences. The TCRdist pipeline was used in a later analysis to assign CDR3 sequences and most-parsimonious VDJ recombination scenarios. A later analysis defined each TCR beta chain by its CDR3 amino acid sequence plus V-gene family, and excluded reads lacking a unique V-gene family. As a way to deal with suspected cross-contamination and a sequencing artifact, a later analysis dropped approximately 570 nucleotide sequences that were highly shared and had low generation probability. A later analysis calculated a clonal expansion index for each public chain from normalized within-repertoire ranks of inferred template counts. Generation probabilities in a later analysis came from a VDJ recombination model fitted to out-of-frame rearrangements, and those results were checked against IGoR. In a later analysis, TCR-TCR, TCR-HLA and TCR-CMV co-occurrence was scored with hypergeometric tests, and a repertoire-size bias correction was applied to TCR pairs. To estimate false discovery rates, a later analysis permuted the HLA or CMV assignments 20 times. In a later analysis, co-occurring TCRs were grouped with DBSCAN, and TCRdist sequence similarity was added when clustering was performed within HLA-allele-positive subsets. For co-occurrence clustering, repertoires with fewer than 30,000 or more than 120,000 public chains were excluded, along with four or five repertoires with anomalous nucleotide sharing. This immuneACCESS table, as held by TCRdb, lists in-frame sequences with V and J called but not all clones. Of the missing ones, under half trace to an unresolved V gene in checked studies; the others have no known cause. V and J calls and clone size are those listed in that table; D and trimming were worked out from the DNA. Here the sample has nearly 300,000 clones; about nine tenths occur a single time. Of the sample, 3.5% to 4% falls within the top ten clones.

The cohort comprised fewer than 750 healthy bone marrow donors. Cohort members were all nominally healthy when sampled, although unrecorded immune exposures were likely present. The donor was CMV seropositive and was included in the group of 250 to 350 seropositive cohort members. A peripheral blood sample was collected from each donor, and TCR beta sequencing was performed on peripheral blood mononuclear cells. The Qiagen DNeasy Blood Extraction Kit was used to extract genomic DNA from the blood cell samples. This record comes from a study of cytomegalovirus exposure and HLA in healthy donors (dated by TCRdb to 2017 to 2019). Context from the whole study: According to an earlier analysis of 450 to 650 of the donors, about 180 million T cells yielded 117 million unique TCR beta sequences and approximately 300 Gb of sequence data. Approximately 300 gigabases of sequencing data and around 85 million unique TCR sequences made up an early release that covered fewer than 650 HLA-typed donors. The genetic ancestry cluster associated with self-reported Caucasian donors included 81% of the roughly 380 genotyped donors. The study aimed to test whether cataloging public T cell receptors could reveal signatures of past pathogen exposure. The T cell repertoires of 670 or so subjects were profiled by immunosequencing and related to cytomegalovirus serostatus. In addition to the first cohort of about 650 subjects, a separate validation cohort of approximately 130 different subjects was used. To predict cytomegalovirus infection status, the study brought together high-throughput TCR immunosequencing, statistical association of individual TCRs with disease status, and machine learning. A later analysis re-examined previously published TCR beta repertoires from around 670 donors and added high-resolution HLA genotyping to investigate patterns of TCR occurrence. Rather than using new phenotypic data, the later analysis identified candidate immune exposures from TCR beta sequences and from how often those sequences occurred across donors. An earlier analysis of approximately 580 of the donors used high-throughput TCR beta sequencing to judge whether each TCR beta V gene segment behaved as functional or pseudogenic. Donor age, sex, ethnicity and CMV serostatus were compiled alongside the repertoire data. Genome-wide SNP genotypes for about 60% of the roughly 670 donors were used in a later genetic analysis, which treated that subset as a discovery cohort. All discovery cohort repertoires had been generated on a single sequencing platform. HLA typing included class I and class II loci at four-digit resolution. The number of donors typed differed by locus, with about 629-630 for A, B, C, DRB1 and DQB1, about 500 for DQA1, 600 to 610 for DPA1, and some 440 for DPB1. Several DR-DQ haplotypes were handled as single units for association and clustering because linkage in the cohort was strong. Among under 450 genotyped donors of the cohort, an average of about 240,000 unique TCR beta nucleotide sequences were sequenced per donor, 15% to 20% of them non-productive.

Points the paper makes about the study in general: Correlated functional status among segregating V segments might reflect linkage disequilibrium, but an unknown experimental factor could not be ruled out. Most TCR sequences were seen in very few donors, while some public TCRs were found in many individuals. It was suggested by the authors that the approach could potentially be generalized to other disease states and immunological phenotypes. At a false discovery rate of 0.05, a later analysis linked 16,951 TCR beta sequences to specific HLA alleles. Several of the top co-occurrence clusters appeared to be linked to parvovirus B19, influenza, CMV and Epstein-Barr virus, according to a later analysis. The cohort was sequenced for TCR beta chains only, and without alpha or paired-chain data the features that could be detected were limited. Presence/absence analyses assumed roughly uniform sequencing depth across donors, an assumption that may not hold. A cluster of highly shared sequence variants was judged likely to be a technical artifact of the sequencing pipeline. Because HLA typing was missing for some donors at each locus, association tests included only the typed subset. According to a later analysis, TCR association rates differed among HLA loci, with DRB1 alleles showing the most associated TCRs and HLA-C alleles showing the fewest. A further reported finding was that TCR beta sequences accurately predicted the HLA-A and HLA-B alleles for most subjects in the first cohort. Because counts were too low, about 18 rarely observed V segments, including chromosome 9 orphons, were excluded from the earlier analysis of fewer than 650 of the donors. Strong co-occurrence of HLA alleles, especially DR and DQ, made assigning TCR associations to individual alleles difficult. Most CMV-associated TCR beta chains appeared to be HLA-restricted in a later analysis, and the HLA associations seemed to be driven largely by CMV exposure. Compared with equally common non-associated chains, HLA-associated TCR beta chains in a later analysis were more clonally expanded and had lower generation probabilities. The study listed around 160 TCR beta chains as associated with cytomegalovirus. In a later genetic analysis, fewer N-insertions in productive TCRs were reported among donors in an Asian-associated ancestry cluster than the approximately 710-donor mean. In both the original and validation cohorts, the classifier was reported to diagnose cytomegalovirus status with high specificity and sensitivity. V-gene and J-gene trimming of TCR beta chains was associated with a missense DCLRE1C variant in a later genetic analysis, and the association was replicated in an independent cohort. CMV serostatus was the only immune exposure information available for the cohort. Three of the identified cytomegalovirus-associated TCR beta chains were confirmed in vitro to be specific for cytomegalovirus antigens. In an earlier analysis of 587 of the donors, most TCR beta V segments appeared in productive rearrangements about 87% or about 30% of the time, broadly matching IMGT annotations.

The sequence was collected from a man aged 35-49 years in good health and CMV-seropositive. Sequenced: PBMCs.

The DNA sequence is given as TGTGCCAGCAGCGTCAGACAGGCCGGGGAGCTGTTTTTT. This gives the protein CASSVRQAGELFF. The sequence joins TRBV7-9 to TRBJ2-2; the D region possibly corresponds to TRBD1 (6 bases align). The CDR3 measures 13 amino acids from cysteine to phenylalanine. Only CDR3 DNA is held: 39 bases, read in frame from base 1. CDR1 and CDR2, per the germline V gene (reference sequence), are SEHNR and FQNEAQ. The V end loses 5 bases and the J end loses 6 bases, and a stretch of 10 bases separates them.